This T cell receptor beta chain was sequenced during a study of human T cells and chemical hapten exposure. Study as a whole: All through the approximately 22-week study, the scalp of each patient received diphenylcyclopropenone doses weekly.

The sample holds a few counts of this clonotype. The CDR3 is 14 amino acids. Trimming shortened V by 4 bases and J by 7 bases, and 14 bases separated the two germline ends. Germline lookup yields CDR1 SGHDT and CDR2 YYEEEE. MiXCR, applied by TCRdb to the RACE reads, yields one record per CDR3 protein. This table has 280,000 or so distinct CDR3 sequences, around 7% appearing once. Noted time point: pre-sensitization, week 0. Treatment noted: therapeutic diphenylcyclopropenone sensitization with weekly scalp DPC. The clonotype originates from a man younger than 30 with alopecia areata. Some clones in this sample may be carry-over from other donors' samples. The source was whole blood, collected in connection with sensitization to the hapten diphenylcyclopropenone (DPC). The rearrangement links TRBV5-6 to TRBJ1-4, with a weak D call TRBD1 (5 bases). CDR3 protein: CASSPIGASEKLFF. The CDR3 DNA follows: TGTGCCAGCAGCCCAATTGGGGCCAGTGAAAAACTGTTTTTT.